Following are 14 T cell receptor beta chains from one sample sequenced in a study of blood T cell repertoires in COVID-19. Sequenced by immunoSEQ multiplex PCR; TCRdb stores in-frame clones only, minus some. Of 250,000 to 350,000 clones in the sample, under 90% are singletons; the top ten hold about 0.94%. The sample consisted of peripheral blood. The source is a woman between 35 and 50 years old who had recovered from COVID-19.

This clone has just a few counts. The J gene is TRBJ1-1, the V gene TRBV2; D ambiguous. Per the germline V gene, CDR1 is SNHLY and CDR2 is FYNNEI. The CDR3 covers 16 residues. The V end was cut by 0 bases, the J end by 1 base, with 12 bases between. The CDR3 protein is CASSEAQWTGNTEAFF. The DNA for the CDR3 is TGTGCCAGCAGTGAAGCGCAGTGGACTGGGAACACTGAAGCTTTCTTT.

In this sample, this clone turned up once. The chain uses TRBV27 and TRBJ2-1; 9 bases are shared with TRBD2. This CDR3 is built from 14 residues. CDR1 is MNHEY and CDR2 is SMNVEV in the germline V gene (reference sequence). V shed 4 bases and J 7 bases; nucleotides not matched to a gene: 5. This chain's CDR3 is CASSSGTSRNEQFF. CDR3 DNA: TGTGCCAGCAGTTCCGGGACTAGCAGAAATGAGCAGTTCTTC.

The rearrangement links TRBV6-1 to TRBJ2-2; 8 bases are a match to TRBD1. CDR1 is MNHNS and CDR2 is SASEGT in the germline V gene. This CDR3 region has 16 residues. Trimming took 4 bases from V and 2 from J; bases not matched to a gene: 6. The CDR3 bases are TGTGCCAGCAGTGGTCGACAGGGGAGCAACACCGGGGAGCTGTTTTTT. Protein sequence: CASSGRQGSNTGELFF.

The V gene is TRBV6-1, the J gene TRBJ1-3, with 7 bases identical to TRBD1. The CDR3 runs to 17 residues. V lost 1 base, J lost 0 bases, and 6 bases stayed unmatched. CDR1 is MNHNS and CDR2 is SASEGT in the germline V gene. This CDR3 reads CASSEGAGGSSGNTIYF. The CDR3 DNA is TGTGCCAGCAGTGAAGGGGCAGGGGGAAGCTCTGGAAACACCATATATTTT.

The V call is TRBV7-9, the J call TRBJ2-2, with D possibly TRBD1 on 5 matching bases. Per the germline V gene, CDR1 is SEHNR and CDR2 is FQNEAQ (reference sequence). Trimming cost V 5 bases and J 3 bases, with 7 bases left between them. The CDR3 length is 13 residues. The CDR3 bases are TGTGCCAGCAGCCAACAGGACACCGGGGAGCTGTTTTTT. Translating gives CASSQQDTGELFF.

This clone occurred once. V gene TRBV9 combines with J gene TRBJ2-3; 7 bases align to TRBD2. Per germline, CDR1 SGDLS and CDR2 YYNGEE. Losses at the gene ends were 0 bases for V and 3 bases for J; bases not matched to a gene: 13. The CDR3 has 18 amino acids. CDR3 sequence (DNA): TGTGCCAGCAGCGTAGTTGGGGGAGGGAGTGTAGGAACAGATACGCAGTATTTT. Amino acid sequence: CASSVVGGGSVGTDTQYF.

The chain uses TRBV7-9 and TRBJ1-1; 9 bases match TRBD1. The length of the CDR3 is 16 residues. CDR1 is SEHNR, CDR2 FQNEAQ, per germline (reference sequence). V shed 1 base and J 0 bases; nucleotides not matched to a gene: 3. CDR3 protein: CASSLGGTGLNTEAFF. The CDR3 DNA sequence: TGTGCCAGCAGCTTAGGCGGGACAGGGCTGAACACTGAAGCTTTCTTT.

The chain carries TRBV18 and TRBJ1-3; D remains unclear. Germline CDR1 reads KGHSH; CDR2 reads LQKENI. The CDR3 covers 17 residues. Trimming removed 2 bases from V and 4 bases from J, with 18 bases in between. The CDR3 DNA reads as TGTGCCAGCTCACCATTCGCCGAGGCTTCGGCGGGAAACACCATATATTTT. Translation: CASSPFAEASAGNTIYF.

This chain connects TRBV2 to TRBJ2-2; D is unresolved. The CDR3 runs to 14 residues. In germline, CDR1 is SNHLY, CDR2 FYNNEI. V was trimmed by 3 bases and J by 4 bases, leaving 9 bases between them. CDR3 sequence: CASSESQTTGELFF. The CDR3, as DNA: TGTGCCAGCAGTGAGAGTCAAACCACCGGGGAGCTGTTTTTT.

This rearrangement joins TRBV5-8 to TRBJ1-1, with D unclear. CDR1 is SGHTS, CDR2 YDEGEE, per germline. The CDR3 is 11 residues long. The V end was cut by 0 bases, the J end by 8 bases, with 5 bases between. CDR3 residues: CASSLGPEAFF. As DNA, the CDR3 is TGTGCCAGCAGCTTGGGTCCAGAAGCTTTCTTT.

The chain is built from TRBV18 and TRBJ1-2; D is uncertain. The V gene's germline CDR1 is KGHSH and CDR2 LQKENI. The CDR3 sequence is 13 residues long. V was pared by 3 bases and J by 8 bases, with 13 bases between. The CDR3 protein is CASSPRWEIGYTF. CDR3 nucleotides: TGTGCCAGCTCACCTAGGTGGGAGATCGGCTACACCTTC.

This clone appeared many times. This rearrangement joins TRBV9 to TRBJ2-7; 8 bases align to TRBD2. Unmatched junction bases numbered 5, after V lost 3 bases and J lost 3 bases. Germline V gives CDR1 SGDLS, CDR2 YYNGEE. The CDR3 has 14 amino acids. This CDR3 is CASSASGTSYEQYF. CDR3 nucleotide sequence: TGTGCCAGCAGCGCCTCCGGGACTAGCTACGAGCAGTACTTC.

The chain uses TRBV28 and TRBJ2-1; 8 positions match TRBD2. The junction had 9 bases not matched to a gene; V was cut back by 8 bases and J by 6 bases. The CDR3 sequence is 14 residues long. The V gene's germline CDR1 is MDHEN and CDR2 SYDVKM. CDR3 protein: CASVPGLGSNEQFF. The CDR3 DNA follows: TGTGCCAGCGTACCGGGACTAGGATCCAATGAGCAGTTCTTC.

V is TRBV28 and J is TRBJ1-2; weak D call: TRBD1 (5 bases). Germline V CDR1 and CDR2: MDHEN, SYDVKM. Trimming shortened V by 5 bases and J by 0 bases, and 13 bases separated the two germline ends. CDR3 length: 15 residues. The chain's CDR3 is CASSPAGQSNYGYTF. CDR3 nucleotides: TGTGCCAGCAGTCCCGCGGGGCAATCTAACTATGGCTACACCTTC.